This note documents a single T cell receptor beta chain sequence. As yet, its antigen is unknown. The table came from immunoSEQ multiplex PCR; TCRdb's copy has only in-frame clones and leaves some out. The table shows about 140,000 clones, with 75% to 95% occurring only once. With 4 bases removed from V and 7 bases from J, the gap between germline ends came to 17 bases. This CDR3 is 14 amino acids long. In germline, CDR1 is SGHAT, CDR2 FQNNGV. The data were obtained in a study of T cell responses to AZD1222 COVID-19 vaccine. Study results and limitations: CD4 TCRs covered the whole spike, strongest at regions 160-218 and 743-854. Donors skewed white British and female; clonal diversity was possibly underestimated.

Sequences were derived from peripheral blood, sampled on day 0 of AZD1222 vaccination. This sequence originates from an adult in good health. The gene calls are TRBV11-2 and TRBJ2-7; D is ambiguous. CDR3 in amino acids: CASSSLVGSWEQYF. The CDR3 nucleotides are TGTGCCAGCAGCTCACTCGTAGGGTCCTGGGAGCAGTACTTC.